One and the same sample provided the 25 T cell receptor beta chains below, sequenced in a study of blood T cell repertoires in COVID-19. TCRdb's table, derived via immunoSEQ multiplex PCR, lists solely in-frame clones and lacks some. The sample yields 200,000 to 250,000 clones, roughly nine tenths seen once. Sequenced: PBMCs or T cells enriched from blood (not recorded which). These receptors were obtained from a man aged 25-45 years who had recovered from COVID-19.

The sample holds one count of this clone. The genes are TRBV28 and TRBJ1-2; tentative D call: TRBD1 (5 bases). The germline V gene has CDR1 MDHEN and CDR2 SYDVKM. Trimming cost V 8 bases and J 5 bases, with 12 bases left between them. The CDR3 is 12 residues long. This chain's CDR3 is CASGDRRYGYTF. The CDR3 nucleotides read TGTGCCAGCGGAGACAGAAGGTATGGCTACACCTTC.

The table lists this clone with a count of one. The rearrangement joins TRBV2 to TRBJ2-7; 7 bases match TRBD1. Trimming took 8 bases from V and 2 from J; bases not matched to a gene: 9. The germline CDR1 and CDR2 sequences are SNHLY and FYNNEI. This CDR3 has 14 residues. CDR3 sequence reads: CASLRQGGPYEQYF. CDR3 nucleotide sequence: TGTGCCAGCTTACGACAGGGTGGTCCCTACGAGCAGTACTTC.

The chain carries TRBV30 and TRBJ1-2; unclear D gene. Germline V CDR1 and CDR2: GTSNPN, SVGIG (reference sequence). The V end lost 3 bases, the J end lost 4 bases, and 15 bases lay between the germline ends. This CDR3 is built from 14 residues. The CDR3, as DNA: TGTGCCTGGAGCCGCCCCGGTACAGTCTATGGCTACACCTTC. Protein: CAWSRPGTVYGYTF.

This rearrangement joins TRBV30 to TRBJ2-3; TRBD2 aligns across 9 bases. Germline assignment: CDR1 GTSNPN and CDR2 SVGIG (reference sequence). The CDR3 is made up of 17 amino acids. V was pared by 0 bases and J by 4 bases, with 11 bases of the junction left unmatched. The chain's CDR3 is CAWSVTITSGRADTQYF. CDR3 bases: TGTGCCTGGAGTGTAACTATCACTAGCGGGCGGGCAGATACGCAGTATTTT.

The CDR3 coding sequence is TGTGCCAGCAGTTATAAAGGGGGGGGCTACGAGCAGTACTTC. It translates to CASSYKGGGYEQYF. This sequence joins TRBV6-5 and TRBJ2-7; possible D gene TRBD2, 7 bases. The CDR3 runs to 14 residues. V was pared by 3 bases and J by 3 bases, with 12 bases between. Germline CDR1 MNHEY, CDR2 SVGAGI.

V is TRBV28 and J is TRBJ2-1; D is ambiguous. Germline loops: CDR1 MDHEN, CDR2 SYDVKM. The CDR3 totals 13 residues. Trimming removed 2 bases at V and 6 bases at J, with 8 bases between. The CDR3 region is CASSLKLSNEQFF. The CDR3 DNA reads TGTGCCAGCAGTTTAAAGCTAAGCAATGAGCAGTTCTTC.

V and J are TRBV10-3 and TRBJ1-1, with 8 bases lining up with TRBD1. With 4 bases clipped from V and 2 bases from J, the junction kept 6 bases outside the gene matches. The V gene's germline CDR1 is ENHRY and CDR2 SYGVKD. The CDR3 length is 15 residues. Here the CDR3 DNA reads TGTGCCATCAGTGCGACAGGGGCTCTTAACACTGAAGCTTTCTTT. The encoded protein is CAISATGALNTEAFF.

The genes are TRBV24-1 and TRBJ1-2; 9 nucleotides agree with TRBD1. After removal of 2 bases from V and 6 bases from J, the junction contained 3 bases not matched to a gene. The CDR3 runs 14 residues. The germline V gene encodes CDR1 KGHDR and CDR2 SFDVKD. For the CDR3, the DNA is TGTGCCACCAGTGATTCGGACAGGGGAAATGGCTACACCTTC. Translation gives CATSDSDRGNGYTF.

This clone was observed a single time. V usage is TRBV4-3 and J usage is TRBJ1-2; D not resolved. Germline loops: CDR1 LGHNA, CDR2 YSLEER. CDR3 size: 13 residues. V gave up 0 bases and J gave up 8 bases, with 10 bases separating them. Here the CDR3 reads CASSQDSGIGYTF. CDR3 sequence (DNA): TGCGCCAGCAGCCAAGATTCGGGGATCGGCTACACCTTC.

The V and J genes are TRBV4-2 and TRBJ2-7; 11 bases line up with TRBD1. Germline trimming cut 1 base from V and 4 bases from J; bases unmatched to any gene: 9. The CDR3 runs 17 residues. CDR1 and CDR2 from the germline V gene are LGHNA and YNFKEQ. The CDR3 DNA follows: TGTGCCAGCAGCCAAGTGTTTACCGGGACAGGGGGGTACGAGCAGTACTTC. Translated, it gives CASSQVFTGTGGYEQYF.

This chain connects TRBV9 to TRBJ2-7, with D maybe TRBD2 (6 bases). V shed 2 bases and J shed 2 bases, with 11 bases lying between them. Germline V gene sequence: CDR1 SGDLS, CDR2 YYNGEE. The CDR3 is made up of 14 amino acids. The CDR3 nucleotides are TGTGCCAGCAGCGTGGAGGGGTCGCCCTACGAGCAGTACTTC. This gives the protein CASSVEGSPYEQYF.

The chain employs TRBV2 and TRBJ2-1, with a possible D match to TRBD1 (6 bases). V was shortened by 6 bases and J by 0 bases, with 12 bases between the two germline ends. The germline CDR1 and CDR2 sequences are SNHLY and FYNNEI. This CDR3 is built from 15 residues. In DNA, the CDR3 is TGTGCCAGCAGGGTTGGGGGCGGCTCCTACAATGAGCAGTTCTTC. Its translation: CASRVGGGSYNEQFF. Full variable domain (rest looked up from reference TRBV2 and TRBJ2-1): EPEVTQTPSHQVTQMGQEVILRCVPISNHLYFYWYRQILGQKVEFLVSFYNNEISEKSEIFDDQFSVERPDGSNFTLKIRSTKLEDSAMYFCASRVGGGSYNEQFFGPGTRLTVL.

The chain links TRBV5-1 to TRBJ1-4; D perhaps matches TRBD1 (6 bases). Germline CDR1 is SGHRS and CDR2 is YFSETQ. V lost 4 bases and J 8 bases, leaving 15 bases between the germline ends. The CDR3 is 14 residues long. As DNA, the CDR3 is TGCGCCAGCAGCCTATATCAAACAGGGGAAAAACTGTTTTTT. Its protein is CASSLYQTGEKLFF.

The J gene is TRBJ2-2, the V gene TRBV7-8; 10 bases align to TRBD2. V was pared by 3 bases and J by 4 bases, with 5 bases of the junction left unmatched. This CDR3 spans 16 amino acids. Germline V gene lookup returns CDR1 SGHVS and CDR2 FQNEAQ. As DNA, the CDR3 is TGTGCCAGCAGCTTTCTAGCGGGGGCGCGCACCGGGGAGCTGTTTTTT. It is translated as CASSFLAGARTGELFF.

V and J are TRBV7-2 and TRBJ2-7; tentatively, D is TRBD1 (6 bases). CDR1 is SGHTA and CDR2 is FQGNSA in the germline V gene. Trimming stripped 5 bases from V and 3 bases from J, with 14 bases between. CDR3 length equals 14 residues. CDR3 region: CASSPRTVGYEQYF. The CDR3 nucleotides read TGTGCCAGCAGCCCTCGGACAGTCGGCTACGAGCAGTACTTC.

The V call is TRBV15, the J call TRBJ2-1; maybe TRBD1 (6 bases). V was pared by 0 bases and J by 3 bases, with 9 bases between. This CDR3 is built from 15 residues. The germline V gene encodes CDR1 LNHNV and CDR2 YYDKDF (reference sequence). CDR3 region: CATSRDTGYYNEQFF. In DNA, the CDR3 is TGTGCCACCAGCAGAGATACAGGGTACTACAATGAGCAGTTCTTC.

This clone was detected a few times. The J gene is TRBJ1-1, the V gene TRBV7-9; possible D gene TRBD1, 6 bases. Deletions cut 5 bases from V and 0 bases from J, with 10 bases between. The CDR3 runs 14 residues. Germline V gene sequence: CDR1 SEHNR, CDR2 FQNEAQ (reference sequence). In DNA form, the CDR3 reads TGTGCCAGCAGCCCGGGACAAATGAACACTGAAGCTTTCTTT. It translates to CASSPGQMNTEAFF. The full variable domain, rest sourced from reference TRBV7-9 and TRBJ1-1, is DTGVSQNPRHKITKRGQNVTFRCDPISEHNRLYWYRQTLGQGPEFLTYFQNEAQLEKSRLLSDRFSAERPKGSFSTLEIQRTEQGDSAMYLCASSPGQMNTEAFFGQGTRLTVV.

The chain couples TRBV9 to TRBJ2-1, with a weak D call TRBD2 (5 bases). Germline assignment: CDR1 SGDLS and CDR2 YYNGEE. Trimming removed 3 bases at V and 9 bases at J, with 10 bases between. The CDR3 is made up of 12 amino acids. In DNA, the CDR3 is TGTGCCAGCAGCGACAACGAGGGTGAGCAGTTCTTC. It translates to CASSDNEGEQFF.

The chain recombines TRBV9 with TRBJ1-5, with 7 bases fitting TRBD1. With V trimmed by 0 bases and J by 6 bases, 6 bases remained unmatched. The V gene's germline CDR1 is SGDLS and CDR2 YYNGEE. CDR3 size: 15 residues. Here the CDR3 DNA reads TGTGCCAGCAGCGTAGGGACAGGATTGAGTCAGCCCCAGCATTTT. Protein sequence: CASSVGTGLSQPQHF.

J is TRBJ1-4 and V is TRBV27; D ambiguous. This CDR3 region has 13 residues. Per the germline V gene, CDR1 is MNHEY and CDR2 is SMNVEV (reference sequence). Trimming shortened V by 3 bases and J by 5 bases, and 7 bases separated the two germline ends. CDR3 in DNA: TGTGCCAGCAGTTTTAGAAGAAATGAAAAACTGTTTTTT. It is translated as CASSFRRNEKLFF.

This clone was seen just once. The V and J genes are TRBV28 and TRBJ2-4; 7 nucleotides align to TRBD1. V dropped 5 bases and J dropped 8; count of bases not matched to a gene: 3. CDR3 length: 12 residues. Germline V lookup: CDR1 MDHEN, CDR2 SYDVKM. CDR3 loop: CASSPGTDIQYF. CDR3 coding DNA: TGTGCCAGCAGTCCCGGGACAGACATTCAGTACTTC.

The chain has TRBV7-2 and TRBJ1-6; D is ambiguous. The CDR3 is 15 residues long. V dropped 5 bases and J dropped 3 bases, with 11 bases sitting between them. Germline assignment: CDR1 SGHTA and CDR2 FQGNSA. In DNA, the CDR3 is TGTGCCAGCAGCCCGGGAGTTCACTATAATTCACCCCTCCACTTT. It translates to CASSPGVHYNSPLHF.

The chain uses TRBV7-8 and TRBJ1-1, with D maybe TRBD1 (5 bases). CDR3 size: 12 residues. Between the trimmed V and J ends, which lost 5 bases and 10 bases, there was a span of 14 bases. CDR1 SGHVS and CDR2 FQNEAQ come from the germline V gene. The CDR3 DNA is TGTGCCAGCAGCCCCCCGTCGGGGGGAGCTTTCTTT. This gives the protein CASSPPSGGAFF. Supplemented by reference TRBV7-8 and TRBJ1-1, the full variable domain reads GAGVSQSPRYKVAKRGQDVALRCDPISGHVSLFWYQQALGQGPEFLTYFQNEAQLDKSGLPSDRFFAERPEGSVSTLKIQRTQQEDSAVYLCASSPPSGGAFFGQGTRLTVV.

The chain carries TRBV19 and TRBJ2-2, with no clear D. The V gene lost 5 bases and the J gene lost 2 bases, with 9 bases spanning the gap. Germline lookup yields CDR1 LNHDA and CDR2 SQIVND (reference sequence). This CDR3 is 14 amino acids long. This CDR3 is CASSGPVNTGELFF. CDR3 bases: TGTGCCAGTAGTGGCCCAGTTAACACCGGGGAGCTGTTTTTT.

The CDR3 DNA is TGCGCCAGCAGCCAAAGTCTCCGGGACAGGATTATTCCTAACTATGGCTACACCTTC. The encoded protein is CASSQSLRDRIIPNYGYTF. This chain connects TRBV4-1 to TRBJ1-2; 8 bases are shared with TRBD1. Germline V gene data show CDR1 as MGHRA and CDR2 as YSYEKL. The CDR3 is 19 residues long. Trimming took 2 bases from V and 0 from J; bases not matched to a gene: 14.